The 3 T cell receptor beta chains below were found in one sample sequenced in a study of shared clonotypes between healthy human individuals. CD45RO-negative, CCR7-positively selected cells formed the naive CD8 fraction, excluding terminally differentiated effector memory CD45RA+ cells. Libraries were prepared by immunoSEQ multiplex PCR; TCRdb keeps only in-frame clonotypes and omits some of them. Here the sample spans a few hundred thousand clones, around 95% being singletons. Input material: naive CD8+ T cells sorted from blood. These receptors were collected from a woman between 25 and 40 years old in good health.

The V and J genes are TRBV11-1 and TRBJ1-2; a possible D gene is TRBD1 (6 bases). The V end lost 5 bases, the J end lost 1 base, and 14 bases lay between the germline ends. CDR1 is SGHAT, CDR2 FQDESV, per germline (reference sequence). The CDR3 totals 15 residues. This CDR3 is CASSPEDSYNYGYTF. CDR3 DNA sequence: TGTGCCAGCAGCCCAGAGGACAGTTATAACTATGGCTACACCTTC.

This clone came up a few times. The rearrangement links TRBV14 to TRBJ1-1; tentatively, D is TRBD1 (5 bases). CDR1 is SGHDN and CDR2 is FVKESK in the germline V gene. The V and J ends lost 1 base and 2 bases respectively, with 8 bases between them. The CDR3 extends over 14 amino acids. The DNA of the CDR3 is TGTGCCAGCAGCCAAGCAGGGTACAACACTGAAGCTTTCTTT. The encoded protein is CASSQAGYNTEAFF.

A single count supports this clone. This chain joins TRBV28 and TRBJ2-5; D not resolved. Deletions cut 2 bases from V and 1 base from J, with 5 bases between. CDR1 and CDR2 from the germline V gene are MDHEN and SYDVKM. This CDR3 contains 13 residues. CDR3 coding DNA: TGTGCCAGCAGTTTAAACCTCCAAGAGACCCAGTACTTC. Translated: CASSLNLQETQYF.